Presented here are 10 T cell receptor beta chains from one specimen sequenced in a study of blood T cell repertoires in COVID-19. The assay was immunoSEQ multiplex PCR, and TCRdb's table has in-frame clones only and misses some. The sample comprises approximately 200,000 clones, about 86% of which are singletons, and under 3.5% rests with the top ten. Sample: peripheral blood. The origin of the receptors is a woman aged 25 to 39 with active or convalescent COVID-19.

The J gene is TRBJ2-7, the V gene TRBV5-1; D unresolved. V was cut by 5 bases and J by 0 bases, with 6 bases left in between. The germline gives CDR1 SGHRS, CDR2 YFSETQ. The CDR3 length is 12 residues. The CDR3 nucleotides read TGCGCCAGCAGGTCCTCCTCCTACGAGCAGTACTTC. It codes for CASRSSSYEQYF.

The chain couples TRBV5-1 to TRBJ2-7, with D perhaps TRBD1 (5 bases). V was trimmed by 4 bases and J by 2 bases, leaving 10 bases between them. Germline V gene sequence: CDR1 SGHRS, CDR2 YFSETQ. The CDR3 is 13 residues long. CDR3: CASSADSPYEQYF. The CDR3 DNA sequence: TGCGCCAGCAGCGCAGACAGTCCCTACGAGCAGTACTTC. Based on the CDR3 plus reference TRBV5-1 and TRBJ2-7, the full variable domain is KAGVTQTPRYLIKTRGQQVTLSCSPISGHRSVSWYQQTPGQGLQFLFEYFSETQRNKGNFPGRFSGRQFSNSRSEMNVSTLELGDSALYLCASSADSPYEQYFGPGTRLTVT.

This clone has a count of ten or more. This chain links TRBV6-1 with TRBJ2-5; 10 positions agree with TRBD2. This CDR3 has 15 residues. CDR1 is MNHNS, CDR2 SASEGT, per germline. The V segment lost 3 bases and the J segment 2 bases; nucleotides outside the gene matches: 3. The CDR3: CASSDLAGGQETQYF. As DNA, the CDR3 is TGTGCCAGCAGTGATTTAGCGGGGGGACAAGAGACCCAGTACTTC.

The V call is TRBV2, the J call TRBJ1-6, with D maybe TRBD1 (6 bases). The CDR3 runs 14 residues. The germline V gene encodes CDR1 SNHLY and CDR2 FYNNEI. V dropped 9 bases and J dropped 0 bases, with 9 bases sitting between them. CDR3 sequence (DNA): TGTGCCAGTGGACAGAGCTCCTATAATTCACCCCTCCACTTT. Translated, it gives CASGQSSYNSPLHF.

This clone occurred once. V and J are TRBV6-1 and TRBJ1-4, with TRBD1 matching over 7 bases. Trimming removed 2 bases from V and 5 bases from J; junction bases left unmatched: 5. Germline V gene sequence: CDR1 MNHNS, CDR2 SASEGT. CDR3 size: 15 residues. The CDR3 loop is CASSESRDRNEKLFF. In DNA, the CDR3 is TGTGCCAGCAGTGAAAGCAGGGACAGAAATGAAAAACTGTTTTTT.

In DNA form, the CDR3 reads TGTGCCAGCAGCTTAGAATTCGGACAGGTCCCCTACAATGAGCAGTTCTTC. Its protein is CASSLEFGQVPYNEQFF. The J gene is TRBJ2-1, the V gene TRBV7-9; 7 bases agree with TRBD1. Germline V gene lookup returns CDR1 SEHNR and CDR2 FQNEAQ (reference sequence). The CDR3 is made up of 17 amino acids. The V segment lost 1 base and the J segment 2 bases; nucleotides outside the gene matches: 8.

This clone was counted many times. The chain couples TRBV6-6 to TRBJ1-5; TRBD1 matches 8 bases. This CDR3 spans 13 amino acids. J was trimmed by 5 bases and V by 6 bases; bases with no gene match: 3. Germline CDR1 reads MNHNY; CDR2 reads SVGAGI (reference sequence). CDR3 amino acids: CASSRTGYQPQHF. Here the CDR3 DNA reads TGTGCCAGCAGCCGGACAGGGTATCAGCCCCAGCATTTT.

In this sample, this clone turned up once. The chain recombines TRBV11-2 with TRBJ1-3, with a tentative D call TRBD1 (6 bases). The germline V gene has CDR1 SGHAT and CDR2 FQNNGV. This CDR3 contains 15 residues. V was cut by 3 bases and J by 2 bases, with 11 bases left in between. DNA for the CDR3: TGTGCCAGCAGCTTTTATCGGACAGCTGGAAACACCATATATTTT. Translating it yields CASSFYRTAGNTIYF.

In the case of this clone: At the DNA level, this CDR3 is encoded by other sequences in the same sample as well. The chain couples TRBV9 to TRBJ2-6; D not certain. The germline CDR1 and CDR2 sequences are SGDLS and YYNGEE. V was cut by 0 bases and J by 2 bases, with 6 bases left in between. This CDR3 region has 15 residues. This CDR3 is CASSVGGTGANVLTF. For the CDR3, the DNA is TGTGCCAGCAGCGTAGGAGGAACTGGGGCCAACGTCCTGACTTTC.

The gene calls are TRBV24-1 and TRBJ2-1; D is perhaps TRBD1 (6 bases). The CDR3 consists of 15 residues. CDR1 KGHDR and CDR2 SFDVKD come from the germline V gene. The V gene lost 9 bases and the J gene lost 6 bases, with 20 bases spanning the gap. CDR3 residues: CATAQQGGAVNEQFF. The DNA of the CDR3 is TGTGCCACCGCACAACAGGGTGGGGCTGTCAATGAGCAGTTCTTC.